The rows below give T cell receptor beta chains drawn from one sample of a study of regulatory T cells in long-lasting Graves disease. MiXCR was run by TCRdb on the multiplex PCR reads, yielding one entry per CDR3 protein. The table records 310,000 or so distinct CDR3 sequences, around 20% of them present only once. This specimen was peripheral blood mononuclear cells (PBMCs), taken when the disease was refractory, from a patient treated with antithyroid drugs. Source of these receptors: a female donor with Graves disease. The conserved cysteine and the conserved F or W are not part of the CDR3 here.

>TRBJ1-2|TRBV15
ATRQGTLVSYT
>TRBJ2-7|TRBV5-1
ASSMLPQTGTSYEQY
>TRBJ2-7|TRBV10-3
AISDAGYEQY
>TRBJ2-1|TRBV19
ASRPGGRSYNEQF
>TRBJ2-5|TRBV12-3/TRBV12-4
ASSLMPEYQETQY
>TRBJ2-2|TRBV12-3/TRBV12-4
ASIAAGELF
>TRBJ1-1|TRBV14
ASSQLKEAF
>TRBJ2-7|TRBV25-1
ASSWDGSAFEQY
>TRBJ2-7|TRBV20-1
SARDLIRTDYEQY
>TRBJ1-1|TRBV30
AWGPGVEAF
>TRBJ2-3|TRBV27
ASSSATSEMF
>TRBJ1-2|TRBV6-4
ASSYSGGLGYGYT
>TRBJ2-7|TRBV3-1
ASSQDSAGGYEQY
>TRBJ1-4|TRBV20-1
SARCSGGQCNEKLF
>TRBJ1-5|TRBV20-1
SAFQRQAQH
>TRBJ2-3|TRBV20-1
SARGQGPQY
>TRBJ2-3|TRBV29-1
SVLRDRATDTQY
>TRBJ1-1|TRBV5-1
ASWAGQGITEAF
>TRBJ2-2|TRBV11-1
ASSLTARDTGELF
>TRBJ2-7|TRBV24-1
ATSDLSRDHEQY
>TRBJ2-2|TRBV27
ASSPSYTGELF
>TRBJ1-4|TRBV12-3/TRBV12-4
ASSRRQGNEKLF
>TRBJ2-2|TRBV29-1
SVAWGSNTGELF
>TRBJ1-2|TRBV20-1
SAREDINYGYT
>TRBJ1-5|TRBV6-1
ASSPGQVVQPQH
>TRBJ2-4|TRBV5-4
ASSLRTGRRY